The rows below give T cell receptor beta chains drawn from one sample of a study of shared T cell receptors in the human thymus. Clones were read by immunoSEQ multiplex PCR, and TCRdb kept only the in-frame ones, dropping some. The repertoire consists of some 640,000 clones, with around 87% occurring once and the leading ten covering approximately 0.0097%. These data are also associated with another study on human thymus T cells.

Sequencing was carried out using thymocytes. These receptors were obtained from a boy in the first two years of life with a congenital heart defect. Each CDR3 is given with its conserved first and last residue. A D gene is named only where the DNA matches it firmly. Not all rows give a size; the values are once, few, many and, for expanded clones, a class.

abundance	v_gene	d_gene	j_gene	CDR3nt	CDR3aa
-	TRBV12-5	-	TRBJ1-5	TGTGCTAGTGGTTTGGTAGGCCAGACAAGATCGCCCCAGCATTTT	CASGLVGQTRSPQHF
-	TRBV6-1	TRBD1	TRBJ2-5	TGTGCCAGCAGTGATCGACCCGGGACAGGGGGGTTCGGTGGGACCCAGTACTTC	CASSDRPGTGGFGGTQYF
-	TRBV4-3	TRBD2	TRBJ2-5	TGCGCCAGCAGCCAGGAGACTAGCGGGGGGTACGGTCTTGAGACCCAGTACTTC	CASSQETSGGYGLETQYF
-	TRBV7-2	TRBD2	TRBJ2-1	TGTGCCAGCAGCTTAAAGGGGACTAGCGGCTACAATGAGCAGTTCTTC	CASSLKGTSGYNEQFF
-	TRBV7-9	-	TRBJ1-2	TGTGCCAGCAGCTTAGTCGGACTCCCCGGAATGGGCTACACCTTC	CASSLVGLPGMGYTF
-	TRBV6-6	-	TRBJ2-7	TGTGCCAGCAGGGGACTGGAGGACTACGAGCAGTACTTC	CASRGLEDYEQYF
-	TRBV28	-	TRBJ1-1	TGTGCCAGCAGTTTACCGGACAGCTGGAAAGTGAACACTGAAGCTTTCTTT	CASSLPDSWKVNTEAFF
few	TRBV4-3	-	TRBJ2-2	TGCGCCAGCAGCCAAGGGCGTCCAGGGCTCACCGGGGAGCTGTTTTTT	CASSQGRPGLTGELFF
-	TRBV6-6	-	TRBJ1-4	TGTGCCAGCAGTCGTCAGGAAAGTGAAAAACTGTTTTTT	CASSRQESEKLFF
-	TRBV7-2	TRBD1	TRBJ2-7	TGTGCCAGCAGCTTAGTCCCACAGGGGGCCTCCTACGAGCAGTACTTC	CASSLVPQGASYEQYF
-	TRBV4-1	TRBD2	TRBJ2-2	TGCGCCAGCAGCCAAGCACCCCCAGCGGGAGGGGCGAAAACGAACACCGGGGAGCTGTTTTTT	CASSQAPPAGGAKTNTGELFF
-	TRBV4-1	TRBD2	TRBJ2-5	TGCGCCAGCAGCCCAAAATGGGGGGGTCTAGCGTCCCAAGAGACCCAGTACTTC	CASSPKWGGLASQETQYF
few	TRBV28	-	TRBJ2-7	TGTGCCAGCAGTAAATCCCCCCCCCTACTAATCATCCCCTACGAGCAGTACTTC	CASSKSPPLLIIPYEQYF
-	TRBV2	-	TRBJ1-4	TGTGCCAGCAGTGGAGGTGCAACTAATGAAAAACTGTTTTTT	CASSGGATNEKLFF
-	TRBV7-2	-	TRBJ2-7	TGTGCCAGCAGCTTCGACAGATTCAGCTCCTACGAGCAGTACTTC	CASSFDRFSSYEQYF
-	TRBV7-2	-	TRBJ2-7	TGTGCCAGCAGCTTGGACAGACCTGTCCACGAGCAGTACTTC	CASSLDRPVHEQYF
-	TRBV4-1	TRBD2	TRBJ2-3	TGCGCCAGCAGCCAGGAAGTAGCGGGGGGGAACACAGATACGCAGTATTTT	CASSQEVAGGNTDTQYF
-	TRBV10-3	TRBD2	TRBJ2-1	TGTGCCATCAGTCTGACTAGCGAGACCCTCAATGAGCAGTTCTTC	CAISLTSETLNEQFF
-	TRBV6-5	-	TRBJ2-7	TGTGCCAGCAGTTTTCGGACTGACTACGAGCAGTACTTC	CASSFRTDYEQYF
-	TRBV5-1	TRBD1	TRBJ2-1	TGCGCCAGCAGATATGGACAGGGTGAGAATGAGCAGTTCTTC	CASRYGQGENEQFF
-	TRBV5-1	-	TRBJ2-7	TGCGCCAGCAGCCTGCGTGGGGCAGGGATACCGTACGAGCAGTACTTC	CASSLRGAGIPYEQYF
-	TRBV18	TRBD1	TRBJ1-2	TGTGCCAGCTCACCACCGGCGGGACAGTATTTCTCTGACTTAGGCTACACCTTC	CASSPPAGQYFSDLGYTF
-	TRBV28	-	TRBJ2-6	TGTGCCAGCAGTTTGGGGGCATACTCTGGGGCCAACGTCCTGACTTTC	CASSLGAYSGANVLTF
-	TRBV19	-	TRBJ2-4	TGTGCCAGTAGGTGGTGGGGCACCAAAAACATTCAGTACTTC	CASRWWGTKNIQYF
once	TRBV5-1	TRBD2	TRBJ2-5	TGCGCCAGCACCCGGGGGGGGCACCCCCTCCAAGAGACCCAGTACTTC	CASTRGGHPLQETQYF
-	TRBV9	-	TRBJ2-5	TGTGCCAGCAGCGTAGGTCTAGTCCAAGAGACCCAGTACTTC	CASSVGLVQETQYF